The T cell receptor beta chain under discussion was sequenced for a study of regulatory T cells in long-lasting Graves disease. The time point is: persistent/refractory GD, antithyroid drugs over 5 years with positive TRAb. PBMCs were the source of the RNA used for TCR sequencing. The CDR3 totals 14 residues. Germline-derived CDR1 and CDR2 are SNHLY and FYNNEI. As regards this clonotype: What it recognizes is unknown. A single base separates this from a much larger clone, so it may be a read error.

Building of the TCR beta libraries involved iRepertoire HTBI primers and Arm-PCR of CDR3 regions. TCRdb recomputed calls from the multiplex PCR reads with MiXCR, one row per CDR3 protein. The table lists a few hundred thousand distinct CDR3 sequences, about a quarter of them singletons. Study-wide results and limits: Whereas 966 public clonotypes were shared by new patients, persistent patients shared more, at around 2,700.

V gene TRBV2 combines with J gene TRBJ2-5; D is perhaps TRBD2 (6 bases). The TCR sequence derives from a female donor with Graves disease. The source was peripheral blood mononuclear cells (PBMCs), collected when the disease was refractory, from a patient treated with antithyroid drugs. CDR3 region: CANSPARGKETQYF. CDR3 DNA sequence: TGTGCCAACAGTCCCGCGCGGGGTAAAGAGACCCAGTACTTC.